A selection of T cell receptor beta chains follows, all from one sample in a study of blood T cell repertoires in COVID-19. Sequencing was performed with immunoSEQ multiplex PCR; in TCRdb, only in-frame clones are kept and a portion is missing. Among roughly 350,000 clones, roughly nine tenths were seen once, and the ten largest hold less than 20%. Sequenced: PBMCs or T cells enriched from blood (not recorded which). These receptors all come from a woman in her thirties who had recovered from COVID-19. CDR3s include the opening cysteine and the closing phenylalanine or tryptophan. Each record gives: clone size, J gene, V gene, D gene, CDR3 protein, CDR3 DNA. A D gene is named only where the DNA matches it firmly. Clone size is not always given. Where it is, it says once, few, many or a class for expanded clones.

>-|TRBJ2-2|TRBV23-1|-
CASGLGDTGELFF
TGCGCCAGCGGCCTAGGGGACACCGGGGAGCTGTTTTTT
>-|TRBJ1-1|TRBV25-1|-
CASSESGQMNTEAFF
TGTGCCAGCAGTGAATCTGGACAGATGAACACTGAAGCTTTCTTT
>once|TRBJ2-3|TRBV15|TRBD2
CATRVDSPGLAGGRDTQYF
TGTGCCACCCGCGTTGATAGTCCGGGACTAGCGGGGGGCAGGGATACGCAGTATTTT
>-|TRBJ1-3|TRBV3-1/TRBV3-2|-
CASSQGGDTIYF
TGTGCCAGCAGCCAAGGGGGGGACACCATATATTTT
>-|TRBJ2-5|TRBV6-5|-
CASTLQGTQETQYF
TGTGCCAGCACTCTACAGGGTACACAAGAGACCCAGTACTTC
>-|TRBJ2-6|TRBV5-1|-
CASSLTGLSGANVLTF
TGCGCCAGCAGCTTGACAGGCCTCTCTGGGGCCAACGTCCTGACTTTC
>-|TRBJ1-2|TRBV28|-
CASSLSGGAGGYTF
TGTGCCAGCAGTTTAAGCGGGGGGGCAGGTGGCTACACCTTC
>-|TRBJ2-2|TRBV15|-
CATSRDEGRRSGELFF
TGTGCCACCAGCAGAGATGAGGGTAGGAGGTCCGGGGAGCTGTTTTTT
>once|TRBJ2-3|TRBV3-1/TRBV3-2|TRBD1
CASSQRTGSRTDTQYF
TGTGCCAGCAGCCAAAGGACAGGGTCCCGCACAGATACGCAGTATTTT
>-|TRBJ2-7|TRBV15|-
CATSRDRTGAYEQYF
TGTGCCACCAGCAGAGACCGGACGGGAGCCTACGAGCAGTACTTC
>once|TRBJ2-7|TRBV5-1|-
CASSSLLRAESSYEQYF
TGCGCCAGCAGCTCCCTCTTAAGAGCGGAAAGCTCCTACGAGCAGTACTTC
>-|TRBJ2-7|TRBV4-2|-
CASSQVVWHLDEQYF
TGTGCCAGCAGCCAAGTGGTTTGGCACCTAGACGAGCAGTACTTC
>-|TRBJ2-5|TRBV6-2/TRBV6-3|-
CASSFSDRQDF
TGTGCCAGCAGTTTTTCGGACAGACAGGACTTC
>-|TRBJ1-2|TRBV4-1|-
CASSREGRAGYTF
TGCGCCAGCAGCCGGGAGGGCAGGGCTGGCTACACCTTC
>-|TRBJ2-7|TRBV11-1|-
CASSRVAAEQYF
TGTGCCAGCAGCCGGGTCGCTGCCGAGCAGTACTTC
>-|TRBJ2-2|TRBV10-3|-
CAISDQVGGSGELFF
TGTGCCATCAGTGATCAAGTAGGAGGAAGCGGGGAGCTGTTTTTT
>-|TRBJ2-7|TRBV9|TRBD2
CASSVEAGVGEQYF
TGTGCCAGCAGCGTAGAGGCGGGAGTTGGTGAGCAGTACTTC
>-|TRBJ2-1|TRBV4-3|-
CASSQAVRGGEQFF
TGCGCCAGCAGCCAAGCTGTGCGGGGCGGTGAGCAGTTCTTC
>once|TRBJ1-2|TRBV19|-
CASKEGRWPYGYTF
TGTGCCAGTAAGGAGGGGCGCTGGCCCTATGGCTACACCTTC
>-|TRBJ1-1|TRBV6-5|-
CASSYLSTGNTEAFF
TGTGCCAGCAGTTACCTCTCGACAGGGAACACTGAAGCTTTCTTT
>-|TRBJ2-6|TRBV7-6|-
CASSSQRSSGANVLTF
TGTGCCAGCAGCTCCCAGAGGAGTTCTGGGGCCAACGTCCTGACTTTC
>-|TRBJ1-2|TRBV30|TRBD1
CAWSVRGTGVYGYTF
TGTGCCTGGAGTGTACGGGGGACAGGGGTTTATGGCTACACCTTC
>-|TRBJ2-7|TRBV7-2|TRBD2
CASSPTSGVSYEQYF
TGTGCCAGCAGCCCGACTAGCGGGGTATCCTACGAGCAGTACTTC
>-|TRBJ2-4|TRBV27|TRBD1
CASRTGTGVDFAKNIQYF
TGTGCCAGCAGAACCGGGACAGGGGTAGATTTCGCCAAAAACATTCAGTACTTC
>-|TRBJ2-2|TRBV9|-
CASSGGAVDTGELFF
TGTGCCAGCAGCGGCGGGGCGGTCGACACCGGGGAGCTGTTTTTT
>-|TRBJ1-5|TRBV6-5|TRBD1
CASSSLQGQETKPQHF
TGTGCCAGCAGTTCACTACAGGGGCAAGAGACGAAGCCCCAGCATTTT
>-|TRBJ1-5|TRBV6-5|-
CASSSGAGNQPQHF
TGTGCCAGCAGTTCCGGGGCGGGGAATCAGCCCCAGCATTTT
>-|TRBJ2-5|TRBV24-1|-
CATSRPGVETQYF
TGTGCCACCAGTCGACCGGGGGTGGAGACCCAGTACTTC
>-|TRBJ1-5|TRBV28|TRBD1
CASRTTGIENQPQHF
TGTGCCAGCAGAACGACAGGGATCGAGAATCAGCCCCAGCATTTT
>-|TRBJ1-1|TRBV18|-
CASSPRHSLNTEAFF
TGTGCCAGCTCACCACGTCACAGCTTGAACACTGAAGCTTTCTTT
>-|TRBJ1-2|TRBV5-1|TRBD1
CASSLGSTGGYTVVF
TGCGCCAGCAGCTTGGGGTCGACAGGGGGCTACACCGTCGTCTTC
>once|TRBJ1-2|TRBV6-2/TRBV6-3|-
CASSYAGAISNYGYTF
TGTGCCAGCAGTTACGCAGGGGCGATATCTAACTATGGCTACACCTTC
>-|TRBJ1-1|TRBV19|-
CASSINGNTEAFF
TGTGCCAGTAGTATCAACGGGAACACTGAAGCTTTCTTT
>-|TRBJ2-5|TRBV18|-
CASSPPERVQETQYF
TGTGCCAGCTCACCACCGGAGCGCGTGCAAGAGACCCAGTACTTC
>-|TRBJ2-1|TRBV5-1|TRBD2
CASSLESGGPNEQFF
TGCGCCAGCAGCTTGGAAAGCGGGGGGCCAAATGAGCAGTTCTTC
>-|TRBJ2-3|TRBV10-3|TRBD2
CVISAREVTDTQYF
TGTGTCATCAGTGCTCGGGAGGTCACAGATACGCAGTATTTT
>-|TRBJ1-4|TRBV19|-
CASSMTGYEKLFF
TGTGCCAGTAGTATGACAGGTTATGAAAAACTGTTTTTT
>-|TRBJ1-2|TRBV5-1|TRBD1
CASREGDSDGYTF
TGCGCCAGCAGAGAAGGGGACAGCGATGGCTACACCTTC
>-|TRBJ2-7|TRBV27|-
CASRWATASYEQYF
TGTGCCAGCAGGTGGGCAACGGCTTCCTACGAGCAGTACTTC
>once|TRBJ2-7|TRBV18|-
CASSPRQRSSYEQYF
TGTGCCAGCTCCCCCAGGCAGCGGAGCTCCTACGAGCAGTACTTC
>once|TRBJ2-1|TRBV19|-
CASSPTIGSYNEQFF
TGTGCCAGTAGTCCCACTATAGGCTCCTACAATGAGCAGTTCTTC
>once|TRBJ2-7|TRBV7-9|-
CASSLVQGPYEQYF
TGTGCCAGCAGCTTAGTGCAGGGCCCCTACGAGCAGTACTTC
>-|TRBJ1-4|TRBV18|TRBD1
CASSPPQGNEKLFF
TGTGCCAGCTCACCACCACAGGGGAATGAAAAACTGTTTTTT
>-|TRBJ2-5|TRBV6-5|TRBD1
CASSSDREKHETQYF
TGTGCCAGCAGTTCCGACAGGGAGAAACACGAGACCCAGTACTTC
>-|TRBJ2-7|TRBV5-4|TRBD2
CASREGTSASRYEQYF
TGTGCCAGCAGGGAAGGGACTAGCGCGAGTCGCTACGAGCAGTACTTC
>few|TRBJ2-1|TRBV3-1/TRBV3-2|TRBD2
CASSQPRTSGENEQFF
TGTGCCAGCAGCCAACCTAGGACTAGCGGGGAAAATGAGCAGTTCTTC
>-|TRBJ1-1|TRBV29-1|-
CSVEYQGKTEAFF
TGCAGCGTTGAATACCAGGGGAAGACTGAAGCTTTCTTT
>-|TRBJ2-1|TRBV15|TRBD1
CATSRGGDRVHEQFF
TGTGCCACCAGCAGAGGGGGGGACAGGGTCCATGAGCAGTTCTTC
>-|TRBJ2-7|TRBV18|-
CASSPPGGRSYEQYF
TGTGCCAGCTCACCACCTGGGGGCCGCTCCTACGAGCAGTACTTC
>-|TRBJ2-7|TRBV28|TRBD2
CASSSPHSGNIYEQYF
TGTGCCAGCAGTTCCCCCCACAGCGGGAATATATACGAGCAGTACTTC